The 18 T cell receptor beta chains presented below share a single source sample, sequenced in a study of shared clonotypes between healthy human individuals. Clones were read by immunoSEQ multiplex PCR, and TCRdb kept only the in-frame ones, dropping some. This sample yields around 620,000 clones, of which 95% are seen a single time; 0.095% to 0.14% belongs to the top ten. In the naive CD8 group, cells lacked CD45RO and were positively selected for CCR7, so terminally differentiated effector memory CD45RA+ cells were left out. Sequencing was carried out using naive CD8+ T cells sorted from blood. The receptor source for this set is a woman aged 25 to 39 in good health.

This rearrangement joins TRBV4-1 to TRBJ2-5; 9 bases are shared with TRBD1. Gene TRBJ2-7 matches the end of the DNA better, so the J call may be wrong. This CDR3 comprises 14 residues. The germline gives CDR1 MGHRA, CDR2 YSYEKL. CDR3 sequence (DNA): TGCGCCAGCAGCTCGCGGACAGGGGTGGTCGAGCAGTACTTC. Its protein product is CASSSRTGVVEQYF.

CDR3 DNA: TGTGCCATCAGTGAGATGACTAGCGGGAGTGGAGATACGCAGTATTTT. Translating it yields CAISEMTSGSGDTQYF. This chain links TRBV10-3 with TRBJ2-3; 12 bases fit TRBD2. There are 16 residues in the CDR3. Germline V gives CDR1 ENHRY, CDR2 SYGVKD. Trimming removed 2 bases from V and 5 bases from J; junction bases left unmatched: 5.

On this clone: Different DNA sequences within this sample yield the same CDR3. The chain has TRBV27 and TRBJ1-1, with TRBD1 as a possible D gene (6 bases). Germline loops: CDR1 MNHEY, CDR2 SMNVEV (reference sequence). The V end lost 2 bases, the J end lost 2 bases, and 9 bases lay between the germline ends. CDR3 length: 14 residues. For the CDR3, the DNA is TGTGCCAGCAGTTTAAGGACAGCAAACACTGAAGCTTTCTTT. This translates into CASSLRTANTEAFF.

As DNA, the CDR3 is TGTGCCAGCAGTTACGGACAGGGGGATCAGCCCCAGCATTTT. It specifies CASSYGQGDQPQHF. V is TRBV6-6 and J is TRBJ1-5; 10 bases line up with TRBD1. CDR1 and CDR2 from the germline V gene are MNHNY and SVGAGI (reference sequence). The CDR3 sequence is 14 residues long. Germline trimming cut 2 bases from V and 5 bases from J; bases unmatched to any gene: 0.

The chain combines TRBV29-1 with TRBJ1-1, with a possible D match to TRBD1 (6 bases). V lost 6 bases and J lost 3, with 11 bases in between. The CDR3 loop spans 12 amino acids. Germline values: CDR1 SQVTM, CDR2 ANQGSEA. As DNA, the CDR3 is TGCAGCGTGCAGGGGATTGACACTGAAGCTTTCTTT. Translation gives CSVQGIDTEAFF.

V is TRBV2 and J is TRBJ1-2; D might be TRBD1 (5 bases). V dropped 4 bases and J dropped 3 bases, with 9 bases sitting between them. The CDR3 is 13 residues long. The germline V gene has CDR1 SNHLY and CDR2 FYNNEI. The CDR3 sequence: CASSGDSHYGYTF. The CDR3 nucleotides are TGTGCCAGCAGTGGTGACAGCCACTATGGCTACACCTTC.

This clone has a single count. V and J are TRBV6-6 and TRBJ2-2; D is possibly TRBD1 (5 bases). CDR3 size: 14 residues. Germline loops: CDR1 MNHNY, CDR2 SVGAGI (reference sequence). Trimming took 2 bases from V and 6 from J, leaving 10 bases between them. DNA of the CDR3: TGTGCCAGCAGTTACAGGGGTTCCCCCGGGGAGCTGTTTTTT. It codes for CASSYRGSPGELFF.

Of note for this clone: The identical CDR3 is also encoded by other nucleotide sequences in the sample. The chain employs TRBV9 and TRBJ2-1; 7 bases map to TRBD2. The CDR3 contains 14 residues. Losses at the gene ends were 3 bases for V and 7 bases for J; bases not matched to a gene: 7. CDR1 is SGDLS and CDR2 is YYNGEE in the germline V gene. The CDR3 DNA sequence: TGTGCCAGCAGCGCCCCGGGAGGAGGAAATGAGCAGTTCTTC. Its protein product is CASSAPGGGNEQFF.

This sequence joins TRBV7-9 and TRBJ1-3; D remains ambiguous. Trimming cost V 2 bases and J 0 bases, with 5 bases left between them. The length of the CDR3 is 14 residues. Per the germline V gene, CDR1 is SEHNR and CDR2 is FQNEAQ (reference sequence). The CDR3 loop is CASSLSTSGNTIYF. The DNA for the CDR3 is TGTGCCAGCAGCTTAAGTACCTCTGGAAACACCATATATTTT.

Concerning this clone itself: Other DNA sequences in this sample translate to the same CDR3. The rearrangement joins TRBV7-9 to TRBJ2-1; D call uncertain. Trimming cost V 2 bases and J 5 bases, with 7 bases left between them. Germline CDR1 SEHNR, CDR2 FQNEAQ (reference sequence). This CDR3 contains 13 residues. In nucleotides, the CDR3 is TGTGCCAGCAGCTTAAGTTCCGACAATGAGCAGTTCTTC. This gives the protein CASSLSSDNEQFF.

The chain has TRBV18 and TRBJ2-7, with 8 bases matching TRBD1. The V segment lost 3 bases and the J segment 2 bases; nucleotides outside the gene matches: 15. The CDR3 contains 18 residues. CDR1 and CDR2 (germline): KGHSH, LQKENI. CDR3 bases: TGTGCCAGCTCACCGGGGACAGGAGGGGAAAAACCCACCTACGAGCAGTACTTC. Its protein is CASSPGTGGEKPTYEQYF.

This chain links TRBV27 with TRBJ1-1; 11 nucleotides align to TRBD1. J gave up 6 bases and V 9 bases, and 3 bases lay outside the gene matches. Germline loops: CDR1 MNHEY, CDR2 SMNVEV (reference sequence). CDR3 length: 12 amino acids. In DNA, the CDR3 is TGTGCCAGTTGGACAGGGGGCTCTGAAGCTTTCTTT. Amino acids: CASWTGGSEAFF.

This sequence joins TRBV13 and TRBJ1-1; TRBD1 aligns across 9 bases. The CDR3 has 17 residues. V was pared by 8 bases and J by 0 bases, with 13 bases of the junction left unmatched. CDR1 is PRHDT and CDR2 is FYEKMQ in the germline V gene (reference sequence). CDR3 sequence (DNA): TGTGCCAGCTCCCAGGGAGGGACAGGGTTGCTGAACACTGAAGCTTTCTTT. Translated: CASSQGGTGLLNTEAFF.

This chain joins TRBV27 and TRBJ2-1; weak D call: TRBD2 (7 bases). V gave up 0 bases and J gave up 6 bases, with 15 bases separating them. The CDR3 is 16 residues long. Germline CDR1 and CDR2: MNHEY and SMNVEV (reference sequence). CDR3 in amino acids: CASSLSGGAGVNEQFF. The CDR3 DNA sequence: TGTGCCAGCAGTTTATCTGGGGGGGCGGGGGTCAATGAGCAGTTCTTC.

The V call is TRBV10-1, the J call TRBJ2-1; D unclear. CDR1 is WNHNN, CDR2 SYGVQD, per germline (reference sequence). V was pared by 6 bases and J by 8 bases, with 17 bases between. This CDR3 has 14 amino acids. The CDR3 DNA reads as TGCGCCAGCAGCCGAGCCAGAGTTTGGGATGAGCAGTTCTTC. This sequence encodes CASSRARVWDEQFF.

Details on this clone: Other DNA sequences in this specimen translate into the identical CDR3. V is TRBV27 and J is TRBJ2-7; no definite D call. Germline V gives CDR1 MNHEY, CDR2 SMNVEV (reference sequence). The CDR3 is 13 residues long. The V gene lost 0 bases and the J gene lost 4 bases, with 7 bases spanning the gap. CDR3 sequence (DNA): TGTGCCAGCAGTTTATCCTCTGGATACGAGCAGTACTTC. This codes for CASSLSSGYEQYF.

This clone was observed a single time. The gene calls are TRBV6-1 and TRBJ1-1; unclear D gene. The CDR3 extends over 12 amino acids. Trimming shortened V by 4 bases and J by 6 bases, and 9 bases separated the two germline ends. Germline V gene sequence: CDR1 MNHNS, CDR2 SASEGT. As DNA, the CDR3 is TGTGCCAGCAGTGTGGTTCAGGCTGAAGCTTTCTTT. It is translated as CASSVVQAEAFF.

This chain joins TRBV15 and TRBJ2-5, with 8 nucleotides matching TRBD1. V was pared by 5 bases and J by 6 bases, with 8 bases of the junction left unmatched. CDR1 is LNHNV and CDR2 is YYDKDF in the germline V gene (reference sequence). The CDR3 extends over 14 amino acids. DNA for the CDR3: TGTGCCACCAGCTCGACAGGGGTATCCAAGACCCAGTACTTC. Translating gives CATSSTGVSKTQYF.